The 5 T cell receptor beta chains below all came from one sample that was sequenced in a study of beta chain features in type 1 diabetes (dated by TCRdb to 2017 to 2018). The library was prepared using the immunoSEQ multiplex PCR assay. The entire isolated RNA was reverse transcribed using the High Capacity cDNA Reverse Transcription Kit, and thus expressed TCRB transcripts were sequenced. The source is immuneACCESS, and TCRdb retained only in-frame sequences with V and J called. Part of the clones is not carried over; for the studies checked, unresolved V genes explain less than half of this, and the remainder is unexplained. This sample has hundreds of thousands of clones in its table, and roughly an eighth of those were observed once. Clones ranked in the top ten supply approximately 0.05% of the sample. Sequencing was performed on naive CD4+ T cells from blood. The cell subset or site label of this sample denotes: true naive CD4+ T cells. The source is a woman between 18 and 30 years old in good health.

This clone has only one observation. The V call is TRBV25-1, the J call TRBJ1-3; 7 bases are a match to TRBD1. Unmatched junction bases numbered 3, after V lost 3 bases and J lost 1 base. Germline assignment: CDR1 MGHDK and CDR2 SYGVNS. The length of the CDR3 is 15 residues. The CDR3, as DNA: TGTGCCAGCAGTGAGCACAGGGGTTCTGGAAACACCATATATTTT. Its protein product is CASSEHRGSGNTIYF.

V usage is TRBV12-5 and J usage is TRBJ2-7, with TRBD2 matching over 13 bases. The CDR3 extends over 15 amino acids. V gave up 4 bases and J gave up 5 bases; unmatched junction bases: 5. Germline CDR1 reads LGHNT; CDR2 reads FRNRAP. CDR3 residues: CASGSGLAGVNEQYF. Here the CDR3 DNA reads TGTGCTAGTGGTTCCGGACTAGCGGGAGTAAACGAGCAGTACTTC.

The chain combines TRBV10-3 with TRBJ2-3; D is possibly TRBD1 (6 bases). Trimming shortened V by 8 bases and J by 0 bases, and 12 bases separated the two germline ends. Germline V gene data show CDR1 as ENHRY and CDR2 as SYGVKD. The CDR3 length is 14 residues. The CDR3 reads CAIGGQASTDTQYF. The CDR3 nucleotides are TGTGCCATCGGGGGACAAGCTAGCACAGATACGCAGTATTTT.

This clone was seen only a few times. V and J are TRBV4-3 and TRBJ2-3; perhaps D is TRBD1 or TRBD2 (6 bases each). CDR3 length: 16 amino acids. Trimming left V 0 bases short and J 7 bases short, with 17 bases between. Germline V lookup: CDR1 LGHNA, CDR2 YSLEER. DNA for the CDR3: TGCGCCAGCAGCCAAGATATCTATAGGGGGGCAAATACGCAGTATTTT. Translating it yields CASSQDIYRGANTQYF.

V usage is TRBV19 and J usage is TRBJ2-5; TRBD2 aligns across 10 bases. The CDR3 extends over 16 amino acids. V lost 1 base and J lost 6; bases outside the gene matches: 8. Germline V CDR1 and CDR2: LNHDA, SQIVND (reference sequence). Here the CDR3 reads CASSIGPSGSRKTQYF. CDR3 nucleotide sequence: TGTGCCAGTAGTATAGGTCCTAGCGGGAGTAGGAAGACCCAGTACTTC.